A selection of T cell receptor beta chains follows, all from one sample in a study of blood T cells in healthy people across ages. TCRdb passed the 5' RACE reads through MiXCR, listing each CDR3 protein once. The table records about 1.4 million distinct CDR3 sequences, roughly 60% of them present only once. The source material was blood. These receptors were collected from a man between 18 and 35 years old in good health. Each CDR3 is given with its conserved first and last residue. A D gene is named only where the DNA matches it firmly. Only part of the rows carry a size: once, few, many, or a class if the clone is expanded.

>TRBV15|.|TRBJ2-5|.
CATSLHGGETQYF
TGTGCCACCAGCTTGCACGGCGGGGAGACCCAGTACTTC
>TRBV10-3|.|TRBJ2-3|.
CAICPGPKDTQYF
TGTGCCATCTGTCCTGGACCCAAAGATACGCAGTATTTT
>TRBV4-2|.|TRBJ2-4|TRBD1
CASRSTGEGAKNIQYF
TGTGCCAGCAGAAGTACAGGGGAAGGGGCCAAAAACATTCAGTACTTC
>TRBV4-2|.|TRBJ2-5|.
CASSQTDKQETQYF
TGTGCCAGCAGCCAGACTGACAAACAAGAGACCCAGTACTTC
>TRBV6-2/TRBV6-3|.|TRBJ2-7|TRBD1
CASSYVLPGQGAYEQYF
TGTGCCAGCAGTTACGTCCTCCCGGGACAGGGGGCCTACGAGCAGTACTTC
>TRBV4-3|.|TRBJ2-6|.
CASSHEGPSGANVLTF
TGCGCCAGCAGCCACGAAGGACCCTCTGGGGCCAACGTCCTGACTTTC
>TRBV6-2/TRBV6-3|once|TRBJ2-3|.
CASSYPSVRQVTDTQYF
TGTGCCAGCAGTTACCCTAGCGTCCGGCAGGTGACAGATACGCAGTATTTT
>TRBV7-6|.|TRBJ2-7|.
CASSKIDTYEQYF
TGTGCCAGCAGCAAAATCGACACCTACGAGCAGTACTTC
>TRBV6-2/TRBV6-3|.|TRBJ2-3|TRBD2
CASSYGAGAEYF
TGTGCCAGCAGTTACGGAGCGGGGGCAGAGTATTTT
>TRBV12-3/TRBV12-4|few|TRBJ2-7|.
CASTFSWGEEYEQYF
TGTGCCAGCACCTTTTCGTGGGGGGAGGAATACGAGCAGTACTTC
>TRBV20-1|.|TRBJ2-5|.
CSARLGLPGETQYF
TGCAGTGCCAGGCTCGGGCTCCCTGGGGAGACCCAGTACTTC
>TRBV10-2|.|TRBJ2-7|.
CASSGWASSYEQYF
TGCGCCAGCAGTGGATGGGCCTCCTCCTACGAGCAGTACTTC
>TRBV7-9|.|TRBJ2-1|TRBD1
CASSLPGGLVDEQFF
TGTGCCAGCAGCCTTCCAGGGGGCTTGGTCGATGAGCAGTTCTTC
>TRBV5-1|.|TRBJ1-5|.
CDSSLRQGPNQPQHF
TGCGACAGCAGCTTGCGGCAGGGTCCCAATCAGCCCCAGCATTTT
>TRBV3-1|.|TRBJ2-5|.
CASSQREWYQETQYF
TGTGCCAGCAGCCAACGGGAGTGGTACCAAGAGACCCAGTACTTC
>TRBV16|few|TRBJ1-5|.
CASGVDQPQHF
TGTGCCAGCGGGGTCGATCAGCCCCAGCATTTT
>TRBV27|.|TRBJ2-1|TRBD2
CASSLGGGSSGTEQFF
TGTGCCAGCAGTTTAGGCGGTGGGTCTAGCGGGACTGAGCAGTTCTTC
>TRBV29-1|.|TRBJ1-2|.
CSVEDSSDPSTYGYTF
TGCAGCGTTGAAGACTCCTCGGACCCCAGCACCTATGGCTACACCTTC
>TRBV29-1|.|TRBJ1-4|.
CSVEGATNPEGQGNEKLFF
TGCAGCGTTGAGGGCGCAACGAACCCCGAGGGGCAGGGGAATGAAAAACTGTTTTTT
>TRBV9|few|TRBJ2-5|TRBD2
CASSVSTGTSGVQETQYF
TGTGCCAGCAGCGTTTCAACTGGGACTAGCGGGGTCCAAGAGACCCAGTACTTC
>TRBV20-1|.|TRBJ2-7|.
CSATLRYMGENEQYF
TGCAGTGCTACCTTAAGGTATATGGGGGAAAACGAGCAGTACTTC
>TRBV27|.|TRBJ2-7|.
CASSLSLAASPYEQYF
TGTGCCAGCAGTTTATCCCTCGCCGCCTCCCCCTACGAGCAGTACTTC
>TRBV12-5|.|TRBJ2-2|.
CASGGDGTNTGELFF
TGTGCTAGTGGTGGGGACGGTACGAACACCGGGGAGCTGTTTTTT
>TRBV5-6|.|TRBJ1-4|.
CASSPQQATNEKLFF
TGTGCCAGCAGCCCACAACAGGCAACTAATGAAAAACTGTTTTTT
>TRBV10-1|.|TRBJ2-1|TRBD1
CASSQTGLRDNEQFF
TGCGCCAGCAGCCAGACAGGGTTACGGGACAATGAGCAGTTCTTC
>TRBV20-1|.|TRBJ1-1|TRBD1
CSASLMTGVNTEAFF
TGCAGTGCTAGCCTTATGACAGGGGTGAACACTGAAGCTTTCTTT
>TRBV10-1|many|TRBJ1-6|.
CASSEGNSPLHF
TGTGCCAGCAGCGAAGGGAATTCACCCCTCCACTTT
>TRBV25-1|few|TRBJ2-3|TRBD2
CASSEVGGARDTQYF
TGTGCCAGCAGTGAAGTCGGGGGGGCCAGGGATACGCAGTATTTT
>TRBV10-3|.|TRBJ2-7|TRBD1
CAISEAGQGMGEQYF
TGTGCCATCAGTGAGGCGGGACAGGGGATGGGTGAGCAGTACTTC
>TRBV6-2/TRBV6-3|.|TRBJ2-1|TRBD2
CASSPEVGGNEQFF
TGTGCCAGCAGTCCCGAGGTGGGGGGGAATGAGCAGTTCTTC
>TRBV29-1|.|TRBJ2-5|.
CSARGTGVETQYF
TGCAGCGCTAGGGGGACGGGGGTCGAGACCCAGTACTTC
>TRBV12-3/TRBV12-4|.|TRBJ2-3|.
CASSFPSGTPSTDTQYF
TGTGCCAGCAGTTTCCCGAGCGGGACACCTAGCACAGATACGCAGTATTTT
>TRBV29-1|.|TRBJ1-2|TRBD1
CSVEGTGHGYTF
TGCAGCGTTGAAGGGACAGGACATGGCTACACCTTC
>TRBV5-4|once|TRBJ2-3|TRBD1
CASSLAGGDADTQYF
TGTGCCAGCAGCTTGGCAGGGGGCGACGCAGATACGCAGTATTTT
>TRBV5-5|.|TRBJ2-1|.
CASSDSLWVDEQFF
TGTGCCAGCAGCGACTCCTTGTGGGTCGATGAGCAGTTCTTC
>TRBV7-9|.|TRBJ2-6|.
CASSLAPWTPGYSGANVLTF
TGTGCCAGCAGCTTAGCGCCTTGGACTCCCGGCTACTCTGGGGCCAACGTCCTGACTTTC
>TRBV7-9|.|TRBJ2-7|TRBD2
CASSLDSGTSNYEQYF
TGTGCCAGCAGCCTCGACTCCGGGACTAGCAACTACGAGCAGTACTTC
>TRBV24-1|once|TRBJ2-3|TRBD2
CATSDSRLTSGHTQYF
TGTGCCACCAGTGATTCCCGGTTGACTAGCGGTCATACGCAGTATTTT
>TRBV14|.|TRBJ2-6|.
CASSQEFLGSGANVLTF
TGTGCCAGCAGCCAAGAATTCCTCGGCTCTGGGGCCAACGTCCTGACTTTC
>TRBV4-3|.|TRBJ2-5|.
CASSQFRGEQYF
TGCGCCAGCAGCCAATTCCGTGGTGAGCAGTACTTC
>TRBV7-8|.|TRBJ2-7|.
CASSSSGQSGEQYF
TGTGCCAGCAGCTCGAGTGGACAGTCGGGGGAGCAGTACTTC
>TRBV6-1|few|TRBJ2-1|.
CASSGGPGNDEQFF
TGTGCCAGCAGTGGAGGGCCCGGAAACGATGAGCAGTTCTTC
>TRBV15|few|TRBJ1-4|TRBD1
CATRHTGQTNEKLFF
TGTGCCACCAGACATACGGGACAGACTAATGAAAAACTGTTTTTT
>TRBV20-1|.|TRBJ2-1|TRBD2
CSARDRGVMDEQFF
TGCAGTGCTAGAGATCGGGGGGTGATGGATGAGCAGTTCTTC
>TRBV6-8|.|TRBJ2-3|TRBD2
CASSSPSGRDPPSTDTQYF
TGTGCCAGCAGTTCGCCTAGCGGGAGGGACCCACCTAGCACAGATACGCAGTATTTT
>TRBV12-5|.|TRBJ2-3|.
CASAIHRRTDTQYF
TGTGCTAGTGCCATACACCGCCGCACAGATACGCAGTATTTT
>TRBV6-6|.|TRBJ1-3|.
CASRLDSTGNTIYF
TGTGCCAGCAGGCTAGACAGCACTGGAAACACCATATATTTT
>TRBV9|few|TRBJ2-1|.
CASTQTLGAGEQFF
TGTGCCAGCACCCAGACTCTGGGCGCCGGTGAGCAGTTCTTC
>TRBV5-1|.|TRBJ2-1|TRBD2
CASSAGRAGYNEQFF
TGCGCCAGCAGCGCCGGGAGGGCCGGTTACAATGAGCAGTTCTTC
>TRBV27|.|TRBJ2-1|TRBD2
CASSLWEGPYNEQFF
TGTGCCAGCAGTTTATGGGAGGGCCCCTACAATGAGCAGTTCTTC
>TRBV13|.|TRBJ2-1|.
CASSPTTDPAQHEQFF
TGTGCCAGCAGCCCCACGACAGACCCAGCGCAGCATGAGCAGTTCTTC
>TRBV25-1|few|TRBJ1-2|TRBD1
CASSRGTGGNYGYTF
TGTGCCAGCAGTCGTGGGACAGGGGGAAACTATGGCTACACCTTC
>TRBV2|.|TRBJ1-5|.
CASSVGQGGNQPQHF
TGTGCCAGCAGTGTAGGGCAGGGAGGCAATCAGCCCCAGCATTTT
>TRBV7-2|few|TRBJ1-6|.
CASSSDPNSPLHF
TGTGCCAGCAGCTCCGACCCGAATTCACCCCTCCACTTT
>TRBV7-9|.|TRBJ1-1|.
CASSLADGVNTEAFF
TGTGCCAGCAGCTTAGCGGACGGGGTGAACACTGAAGCTTTCTTT
>TRBV6-1|few|TRBJ1-2|.
CASSSSTGQRLPLGYGYTF
TGTGCCAGCAGCTCTTCAACGGGACAAAGGCTCCCCTTAGGCTATGGCTACACCTTC
>TRBV6-6|.|TRBJ2-6|.
CASSDGSANVLTF
TGTGCCAGCAGTGATGGCTCGGCCAACGTCCTGACTTTC